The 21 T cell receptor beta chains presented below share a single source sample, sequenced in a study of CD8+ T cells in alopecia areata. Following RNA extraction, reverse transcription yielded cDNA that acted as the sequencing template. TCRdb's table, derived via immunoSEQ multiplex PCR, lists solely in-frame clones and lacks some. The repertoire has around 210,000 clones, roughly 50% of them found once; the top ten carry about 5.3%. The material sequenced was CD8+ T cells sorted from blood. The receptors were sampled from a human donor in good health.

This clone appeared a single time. The CDR3 loop reads CASSAYGGPSTDTQYF. The CDR3 nucleotides read TGTGCCAGCAGCGCGTACGGGGGCCCCAGCACAGATACGCAGTATTTT. The J gene is TRBJ2-3, the V gene TRBV9, with D perhaps TRBD1 or TRBD2 (6 bases each). CDR1 is SGDLS, CDR2 YYNGEE, per germline. With 3 bases removed from V and 0 bases from J, the gap between germline ends came to 14 bases. The CDR3 has 16 amino acids.

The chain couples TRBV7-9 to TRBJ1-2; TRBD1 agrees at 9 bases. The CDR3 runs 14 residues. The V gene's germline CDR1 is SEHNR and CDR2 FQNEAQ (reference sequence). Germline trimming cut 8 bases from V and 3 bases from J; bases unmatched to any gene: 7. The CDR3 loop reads CASGKTGGDYGYTF. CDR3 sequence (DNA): TGTGCCAGCGGAAAAACAGGGGGCGACTATGGCTACACCTTC.

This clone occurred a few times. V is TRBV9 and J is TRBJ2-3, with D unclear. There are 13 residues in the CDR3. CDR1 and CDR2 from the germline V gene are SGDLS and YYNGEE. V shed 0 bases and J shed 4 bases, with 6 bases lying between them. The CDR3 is CASSVGTSDTQYF. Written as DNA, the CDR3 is TGTGCCAGCAGCGTAGGGACCTCAGATACGCAGTATTTT.

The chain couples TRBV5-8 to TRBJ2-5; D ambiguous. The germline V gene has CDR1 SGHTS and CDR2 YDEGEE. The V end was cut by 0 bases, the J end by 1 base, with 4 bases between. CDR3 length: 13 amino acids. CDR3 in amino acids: CASSLGTQETQYF. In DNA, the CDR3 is TGTGCCAGCAGCTTGGGCACCCAAGAGACCCAGTACTTC.

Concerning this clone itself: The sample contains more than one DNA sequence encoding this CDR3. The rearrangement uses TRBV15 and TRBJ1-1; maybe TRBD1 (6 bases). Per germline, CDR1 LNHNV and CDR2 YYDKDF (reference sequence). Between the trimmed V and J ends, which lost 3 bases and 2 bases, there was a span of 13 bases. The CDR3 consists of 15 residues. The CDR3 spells CATSRGTGLNTEAFF. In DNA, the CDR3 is TGTGCCACCAGCAGGGGCACAGGGCTAAACACTGAAGCTTTCTTT.

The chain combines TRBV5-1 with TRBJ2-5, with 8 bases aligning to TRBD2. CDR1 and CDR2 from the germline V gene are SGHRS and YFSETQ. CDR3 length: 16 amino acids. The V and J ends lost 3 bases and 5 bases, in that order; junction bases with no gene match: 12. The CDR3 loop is CASSSGRGEPRETQYF. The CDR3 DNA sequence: TGCGCCAGCAGCTCTGGGCGGGGGGAACCTCGGGAGACCCAGTACTTC.

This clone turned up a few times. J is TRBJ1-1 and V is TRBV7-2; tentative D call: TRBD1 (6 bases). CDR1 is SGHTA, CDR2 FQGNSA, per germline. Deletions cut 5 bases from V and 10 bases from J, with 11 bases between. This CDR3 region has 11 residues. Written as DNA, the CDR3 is TGTGCCAGCAGCCCGAAAGGGGGAGCTTTCTTT. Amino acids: CASSPKGGAFF.

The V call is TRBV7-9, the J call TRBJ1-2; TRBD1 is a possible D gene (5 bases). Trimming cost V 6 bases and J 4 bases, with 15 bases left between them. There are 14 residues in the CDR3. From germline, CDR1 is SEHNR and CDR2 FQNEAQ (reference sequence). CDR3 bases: TGTGCCAGCAGTCCCACAGGTGAAGGCTATGGCTACACCTTC. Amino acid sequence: CASSPTGEGYGYTF.

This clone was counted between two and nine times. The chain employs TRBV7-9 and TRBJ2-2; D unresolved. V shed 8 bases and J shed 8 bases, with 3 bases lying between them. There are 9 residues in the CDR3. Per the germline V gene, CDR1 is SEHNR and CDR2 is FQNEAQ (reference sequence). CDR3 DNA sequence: TGTGCCAGCCCGGGGGAGCTGTTTTTT. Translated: CASPGELFF.

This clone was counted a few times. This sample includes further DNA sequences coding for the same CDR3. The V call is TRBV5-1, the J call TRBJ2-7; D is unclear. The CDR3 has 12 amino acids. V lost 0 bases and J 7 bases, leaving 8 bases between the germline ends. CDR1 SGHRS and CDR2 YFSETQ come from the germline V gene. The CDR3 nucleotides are TGCGCCAGCAGCTTGGGAGGTGTGGAGCAGTACTTC. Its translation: CASSLGGVEQYF.

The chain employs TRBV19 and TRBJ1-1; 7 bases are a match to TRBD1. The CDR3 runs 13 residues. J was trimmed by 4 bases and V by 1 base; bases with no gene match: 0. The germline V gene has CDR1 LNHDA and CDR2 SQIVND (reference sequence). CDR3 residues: CASSIAGGTEAFF. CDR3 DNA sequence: TGTGCCAGTAGTATAGCAGGGGGCACTGAAGCTTTCTTT. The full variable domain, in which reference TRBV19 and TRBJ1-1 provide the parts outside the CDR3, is DGGITQSPKYLFRKEGQNVTLSCEQNLNHDAMYWYRQDPGQGLRLIYYSQIVNDFQKGDIAEGYSVSREKKESFPLTVTSAQKNPTAFYLCASSIAGGTEAFFGQGTRLTVV.

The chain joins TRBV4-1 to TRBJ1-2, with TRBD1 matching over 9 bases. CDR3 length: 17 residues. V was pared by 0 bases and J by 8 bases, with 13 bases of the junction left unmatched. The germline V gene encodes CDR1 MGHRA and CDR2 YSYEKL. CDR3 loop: CASSQDGTGKLSYGYTF. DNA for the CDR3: TGCGCCAGCAGCCAAGATGGGACAGGGAAACTTTCATACGGCTACACCTTC.

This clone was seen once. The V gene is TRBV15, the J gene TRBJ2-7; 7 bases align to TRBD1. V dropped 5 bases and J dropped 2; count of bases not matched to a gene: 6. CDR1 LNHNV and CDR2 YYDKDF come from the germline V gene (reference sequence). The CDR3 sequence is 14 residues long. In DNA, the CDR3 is TGTGCCACCAGCTCCCCGGGACAGACCTACGAGCAGTACTTC. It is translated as CATSSPGQTYEQYF.

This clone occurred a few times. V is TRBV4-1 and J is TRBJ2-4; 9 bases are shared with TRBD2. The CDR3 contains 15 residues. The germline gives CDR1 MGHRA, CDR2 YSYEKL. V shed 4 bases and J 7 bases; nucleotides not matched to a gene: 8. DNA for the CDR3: TGCGCCAGCAGCCTGGCGGAGCGGGGGGTGAACATTCAGTACTTC. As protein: CASSLAERGVNIQYF.

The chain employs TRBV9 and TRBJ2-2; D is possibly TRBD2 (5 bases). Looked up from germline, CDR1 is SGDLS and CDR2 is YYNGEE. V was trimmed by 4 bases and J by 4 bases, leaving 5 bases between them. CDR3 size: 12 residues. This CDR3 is CASSRGTGELFF. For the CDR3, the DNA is TGTGCCAGCAGCCGGGGCACCGGGGAGCTGTTTTTT.

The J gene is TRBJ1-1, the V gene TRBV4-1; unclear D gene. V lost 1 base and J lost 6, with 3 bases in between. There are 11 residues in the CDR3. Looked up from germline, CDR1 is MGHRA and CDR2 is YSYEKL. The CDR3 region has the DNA TGCGCCAGCAGCCAAGGCTCTGAAGCTTTCTTT. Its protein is CASSQGSEAFF.

CDR3 coding DNA: TGTGCCTGGAGTTCGTCCCCAGAGACCCAGTACTTC. It translates to CAWSSSPETQYF. The gene calls are TRBV30 and TRBJ2-5; D not certain. Per germline, CDR1 GTSNPN and CDR2 SVGIG (reference sequence). The V end lost 2 bases, the J end lost 4 bases, and 8 bases lay between the germline ends. This CDR3 is 12 amino acids long.

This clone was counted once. For the CDR3, the DNA is TGCGCCAGCAGCTTTCCGGGGAACACTGAAGCTTTCTTT. It is translated as CASSFPGNTEAFF. The chain joins TRBV5-1 to TRBJ1-1; unclear D gene. CDR1 SGHRS and CDR2 YFSETQ come from the germline V gene. The CDR3 length is 13 residues. Trimming shortened V by 2 bases and J by 1 base, and 6 bases separated the two germline ends.

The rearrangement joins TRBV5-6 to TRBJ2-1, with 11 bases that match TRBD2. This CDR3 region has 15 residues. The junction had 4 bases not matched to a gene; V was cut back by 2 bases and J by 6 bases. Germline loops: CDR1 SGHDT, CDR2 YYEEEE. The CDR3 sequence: CASSFSGGAFNEQFF. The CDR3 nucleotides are TGTGCCAGCAGCTTTAGCGGGGGGGCTTTCAATGAGCAGTTCTTC.

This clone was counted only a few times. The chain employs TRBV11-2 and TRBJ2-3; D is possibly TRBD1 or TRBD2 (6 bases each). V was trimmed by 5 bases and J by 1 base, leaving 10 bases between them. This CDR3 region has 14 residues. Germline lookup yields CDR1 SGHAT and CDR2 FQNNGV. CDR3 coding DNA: TGTGCCAGCAGCCAAAGGGGGGGCACAGATACGCAGTATTTT. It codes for CASSQRGGTDTQYF.

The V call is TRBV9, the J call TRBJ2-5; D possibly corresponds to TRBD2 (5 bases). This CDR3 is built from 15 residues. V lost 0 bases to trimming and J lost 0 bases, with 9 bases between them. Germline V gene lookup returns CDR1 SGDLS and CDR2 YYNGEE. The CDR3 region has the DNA TGTGCCAGCAGCGTAGATGGGGAGTACCAAGAGACCCAGTACTTC. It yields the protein CASSVDGEYQETQYF.